The 3 T cell receptor beta chains in this list originate from one sample, sequenced in a study of early T cells in non-severe SARS-CoV-2 infection. Each CDR3 protein gets one entry after TCRdb re-called the 5' RACE reads with MiXCR. This sample has approximately 69,000 distinct CDR3 sequences; around a tenth occur once, and the top ten carry 5.9%. The sequenced sample consisted of whole blood. These receptor sequences come from an adult who was a healthcare worker with PCR-confirmed SARS-CoV-2 infection or an uninfected control (not recorded which).

The genes are TRBV21-1 and TRBJ2-7; the table's TRBD1 call for D was not verified on the DNA. TRBV21-1 is assigned pseudogene status. There are 15 residues in the CDR3. The CDR3 protein is CASSICGTDNNEQYF. In DNA form, the CDR3 reads TGTGCCAGCAGCATCTGCGGGACAGACAATAACGAGCAGTACTTC.

This clonotype was seen at least ten times. The chain links TRBV7-3 to TRBJ2-1; 8 positions match TRBD2. This CDR3 comprises 16 residues. The germline CDR1 and CDR2 sequences are SGHTA and FQGTGA. The V gene end was trimmed by 4 bases and the J gene end by 2 bases; junction bases not matched to a gene: 7. CDR3: CASSSLAETAYNEQFF. In DNA, the CDR3 is TGTGCCAGCAGCTCACTAGCGGAGACGGCCTACAATGAGCAGTTCTTC.

This clonotype was recorded at least ten times. The chain employs TRBV29-1 and TRBJ2-4; D ambiguous. CDR1 is SQVTM and CDR2 is ANQGSEA in the germline V gene. The CDR3 totals 10 residues. The V gene lost 3 bases and the J gene lost 4 bases, with 1 base spanning the gap. Written as DNA, the CDR3 is TGCAGCGTTGATAAAAACATTCAGTACTTC. Translating gives CSVDKNIQYF.